The 8 T cell receptor beta chains given below trace back to one sample, sequenced in a study of T cells in Graves' hyperthyroidism and ophthalmopathy. The CDR3 regions of TCR beta were amplified from RNA transcripts. The HTBI primer set served for first-round RT-PCR of the TCR CDR3. TCRdb independently ran MiXCR on the multiplex PCR reads; one entry per CDR3 protein. The sample lists under 700,000 distinct CDR3 sequences; 35% to 55% were seen once. Sequenced sample: peripheral blood or thyroid tissue (not recorded which). The source is a woman aged 18-29 years with Graves' hyperthyroidism.

Ten or more counts support this clonotype. The chain combines TRBV5-1 with TRBJ1-2, with no clear D. CDR1 and CDR2 (germline): SGHRS, YFSETQ. Trimming took off 0 bases at V and 6 bases at J, with 6 bases between the two ends. This CDR3 has 12 residues. The CDR3 protein is CASSLESNGYTF. CDR3 nucleotides: TGCGCCAGCAGCTTGGAGTCCAATGGCTACACCTTC.

This clonotype was observed a few times. The chain is built from TRBV20-1 and TRBJ2-7; a possible D gene is TRBD2 (5 bases). Germline-derived CDR1 and CDR2 are DFQATT and SNEGSKA (reference sequence). The CDR3 runs 14 residues. Trimming shortened V by 3 bases and J by 4 bases, and 16 bases separated the two germline ends. CDR3 sequence reads: CSASLASNRYEQYF. CDR3 nucleotide sequence: TGCAGTGCTAGTCTAGCTTCTAACCGGTACGAGCAGTACTTC.

This clonotype turned up a few times. The chain uses TRBV19 and TRBJ2-2; tentative D call: TRBD2 (6 bases). Between the trimmed V and J ends, which lost 4 bases and 0 bases, there was a span of 6 bases. The CDR3 has 14 residues. Germline assignment: CDR1 LNHDA and CDR2 SQIVND (reference sequence). CDR3 loop: CASSSGANTGELFF. CDR3 nucleotides: TGTGCCAGTAGTAGCGGGGCGAACACCGGGGAGCTGTTTTTT.

This chain uses TRBV19 with TRBJ1-5, with D hard to call. The CDR3 totals 15 residues. CDR1 and CDR2 (germline): LNHDA, SQIVND (reference sequence). V shed 1 base and J shed 0 bases, with 7 bases lying between them. Written as DNA, the CDR3 is TGTGCCAGTAGTATAGCCCATACTAGCAATCAGCCCCAGCATTTT. Residues: CASSIAHTSNQPQHF.

The CDR3 sequence is CASSSGQGAQAFF. The CDR3 nucleotides read TGTGCCAGCAGCTCGGGACAGGGGGCACAAGCTTTCTTT. This chain uses TRBV7-7 with TRBJ1-1; 12 bases fit TRBD1. The CDR3 runs 13 residues. Trimming took 4 bases from V and 9 from J; bases not matched to a gene: 3. Per the germline V gene, CDR1 is SSHAT and CDR2 is FNYEAQ (reference sequence).

This clonotype was picked up many times. The chain uses TRBV7-9 and TRBJ2-2; D gene ambiguous. Trimming pared 5 bases from V and 9 bases from J, leaving 13 bases between. CDR1 and CDR2 from the germline V gene are SEHNR and FQNEAQ (reference sequence). This CDR3 spans 13 amino acids. The CDR3 DNA follows: TGTGCCAGCAGCCCATACTCAACAAGGGAGCTGTTTTTT. Its translation is CASSPYSTRELFF. The complete variable domain, with remaining parts taken from reference TRBV7-9 and TRBJ2-2, reads DTGVSQNPRHKITKRGQNVTFRCDPISEHNRLYWYRQTLGQGPEFLTYFQNEAQLEKSRLLSDRFSAERPKGSFSTLEIQRTEQGDSAMYLCASSPYSTRELFFGEGSRLTVL.

This clonotype has only a few counts. This CDR3 is CASRPGGWNTEAFF. In DNA, the CDR3 is TGTGCCAGCAGACCCGGGGGGTGGAACACTGAAGCTTTCTTT. V gene TRBV10-3 combines with J gene TRBJ1-1, with a weak D call TRBD1 (5 bases). V was pared by 10 bases and J by 1 base, with 16 bases between. Per germline, CDR1 ENHRY and CDR2 SYGVKD. The length of the CDR3 is 14 residues.

This chain joins TRBV14 and TRBJ2-7; 7 positions agree with TRBD2. Germline CDR1 and CDR2: SGHDN and FVKESK. The CDR3 spans 17 residues. The V segment lost 0 bases and the J segment 4 bases; nucleotides outside the gene matches: 12. DNA for the CDR3: TGTGCCAGCAGCCAAGATGGCGGGAGTTTATTTGGGTACGAGCAGTACTTC. Its protein is CASSQDGGSLFGYEQYF.